This paragraph reports one T cell receptor (beta chain). The junction and the germline gene differ at one end; a read error may be behind it. This specimen belongs to a study of blood T cells in healthy people across ages. A J-beta primer mix and a sample-barcoded 5' primer were used in a second PCR of roughly 6 to 11 cycles. MiXCR, run by TCRdb on the 5' RACE reads, gives a single entry per CDR3 protein. This table has 1 million to 1.2 million distinct CDR3 sequences, roughly two fifths appearing once. At least 7 million PBMCs were isolated per sample. The sequenced sample was blood. The sequence was collected from a young man in good health.

The CDR3 nucleotides are TGCAGTACTAGGAGGGCCGGGACAGTAAGTTCCTACGAGCAGTACTTC. This codes for CSTRRAGTVSSYEQYF. This sequence joins TRBV20-1 and TRBJ2-7; D is possibly TRBD1 (7 bases). The CDR3 extends over 16 amino acids. Germline lookup yields CDR1 DFQATT and CDR2 SNEGSKA (reference sequence).